The 30 T cell receptor beta chains listed next were all sequenced from one sample in a study of CXCR3-negative and CXCR3-positive naive CD8 T cells. All TRB cDNA libraries came from 5' RACE performed with UMI labels. TCRdb reprocessed the 5' RACE reads and stores each CDR3 protein as one record, lacking DNA. This sample contains over 35,000 distinct CDR3 sequences. Sample: memory CD8+ T cells from blood. All receptors come from a human donor in good health. Some clones in this sample may be carry-over from other donors' samples.

The chain has TRBV27 and TRBJ2-1; checking the TCRdb D call of TRBD2 is not possible without DNA. The CDR3 contains 11 residues. Looked up from germline, CDR1 is MNHEY and CDR2 is SMNVEV (reference sequence). The CDR3 protein is CASSEGNEQFF.

This chain joins TRBV4-3 and TRBJ2-3; TCRdb picks TRBD2, but there is no DNA to check that call. Per the germline V gene, CDR1 is LGHNA and CDR2 is YSLEER. The CDR3 extends over 18 amino acids. Here the CDR3 reads CASSPTLALRHGADTQYF.

The chain carries TRBV28 and TRBJ2-7; TCRdb outputs TRBD1, but without DNA this stays unchecked. The CDR3 extends over 15 amino acids. Germline values: CDR1 MDHEN, CDR2 SYDVKM. CDR3: CASSPPGGAAGEQYF.

The chain recombines TRBV12-3 or TRBV12-4 with TRBJ2-5; TCRdb proposes TRBD2, but this gene call is untestable without DNA. The CDR3 is 17 residues long. CDR3 region: CASSPLAGEFIAETQYF.

The chain recombines TRBV20-1 with TRBJ2-1; no DNA is available, so the TRBD2 call from TCRdb remains unchecked. Germline assignment: CDR1 DFQATT and CDR2 SNEGSKA (reference sequence). The CDR3 consists of 19 residues. CDR3 residues: CSARAGTSGRARDVGEQFF.

V usage is TRBV6-4 and J usage is TRBJ1-2. From germline, CDR1 is MRHNA and CDR2 SNTAGT. The length of the CDR3 is 12 residues. The CDR3 reads CASSDSGLGYTF.

J is TRBJ2-5 and V is TRBV7-8; TCRdb's D call of TRBD2 is untestable without DNA. The germline CDR1 and CDR2 sequences are SGHVS and FQNEAQ. The CDR3 runs 15 residues. The CDR3 sequence is CASSEGLAVWETQYF.

The chain combines TRBV28 with TRBJ2-2; TCRdb calls TRBD1, which cannot be checked without DNA. The CDR3 runs to 16 residues. The germline gives CDR1 MDHEN, CDR2 SYDVKM. This chain's CDR3 is CASTPLSSGGAGELFF.

This rearrangement joins TRBV29-1 to TRBJ2-7; the D call of TRBD2 rests on TCRdb alone, since no DNA is present to check it. The CDR3 sequence is 14 residues long. The V gene's germline CDR1 is SQVTM and CDR2 ANQGSEA. CDR3 residues: CSVEGGRTPYEQYF.

This chain links TRBV20-1 with TRBJ2-1; without DNA, the TCRdb call of TRBD1 cannot be checked. Looked up from germline, CDR1 is DFQATT and CDR2 is SNEGSKA (reference sequence). The CDR3 consists of 13 residues. CDR3 region: CSARGGLSNEQFF.

V is TRBV29-1 and J is TRBJ2-1; TCRdb names TRBD1, which stays unverified in the absence of DNA. The CDR3 is 13 residues long. CDR1 is SQVTM and CDR2 is ANQGSEA in the germline V gene. CDR3 protein: CSVAGQQYNEQFF.

The chain recombines TRBV7-2 with TRBJ1-2; the TCRdb D gene call, TRBD1, has no DNA to confirm it. The CDR3 runs 12 residues. CDR1 is SGHTA and CDR2 is FQGNSA in the germline V gene. CDR3 in amino acids: CASSLGARGYTF.

CDR3: CASSSEGRTYEQYF. The chain links TRBV18 to TRBJ2-7; the TCRdb D gene call, TRBD2, has no DNA to confirm it. In germline, CDR1 is KGHSH, CDR2 LQKENI. The CDR3 runs to 14 residues.

The rearrangement links TRBV6-5 to TRBJ2-7; TCRdb's assignment of TRBD1 cannot be checked, as there is no DNA. The CDR3 sequence is 17 residues long. CDR1 MNHEY and CDR2 SVGAGI come from the germline V gene. CDR3: CASSYSSGPQHSYEQYF.

V is TRBV9 and J is TRBJ1-2; as DNA is missing, the TRBD1 call by TCRdb cannot be tested. The CDR3 sequence is 15 residues long. From germline, CDR1 is SGDLS and CDR2 YYNGEE. The CDR3 loop is CASSSGTVGNYGYTF.

The J gene is TRBJ2-2, the V gene TRBV18; TCRdb's assignment of TRBD1 cannot be checked, as there is no DNA. This CDR3 spans 15 amino acids. Germline V gene data show CDR1 as KGHSH and CDR2 as LQKENI. The CDR3 sequence is CASSPSTTGAGELFF.

The chain links TRBV29-1 to TRBJ1-3; the D call of TRBD1 rests on TCRdb alone, since no DNA is present to check it. This CDR3 is built from 16 residues. Germline V gives CDR1 SQVTM, CDR2 ANQGSEA. The CDR3: CSVSFPVGDSGNTIYF. The variable domain in full, completed from reference TRBV29-1 and TRBJ1-3, reads SAVISQKPSRDICQRGTSLTIQCQVDSQVTMMFWYRQQPGQSLTLIATANQGSEATYESGFVIDKFPISRPNLTFSTLTVSNMSPEDSSIYLCSVSFPVGDSGNTIYFGEGSWLTVV.

The rearrangement links TRBV14 to TRBJ1-2. CDR1 is SGHDN and CDR2 is FVKESK in the germline V gene. CDR3 length: 17 residues. The CDR3 reads CASSQVEISYGGYGYTF.

The rearrangement links TRBV28 to TRBJ2-5. Germline V lookup: CDR1 MDHEN, CDR2 SYDVKM. This CDR3 comprises 17 residues. CDR3 region: CASSSLTQTGDQETQYF.

J is TRBJ1-5 and V is TRBV7-2. The CDR3 consists of 15 residues. Germline CDR1 SGHTA, CDR2 FQGNSA. CDR3: CASSPVPRSNQPQHF.

The rearrangement links TRBV5-6 to TRBJ2-2; TCRdb returns TRBD1, unconfirmable since there is no DNA. The CDR3 is made up of 19 amino acids. In germline, CDR1 is SGHDT, CDR2 YYEEEE. The CDR3 is CASSSKVYPGQGAPGELFF.

The chain employs TRBV4-3 and TRBJ2-7; the TCRdb call, TRBD1, lacks DNA for checking. Germline V gene lookup returns CDR1 LGHNA and CDR2 YSLEER. The CDR3 runs to 17 residues. This CDR3 reads CASSQDLVRGGVYEQYF.

The chain recombines TRBV7-3 with TRBJ2-5; the D gene TCRdb calls, TRBD2, cannot be checked with no DNA. This CDR3 spans 15 amino acids. Per the germline V gene, CDR1 is SGHTA and CDR2 is FQGTGA. The CDR3 sequence: CASSSGLAIGETQYF.

The V gene is TRBV20-1, the J gene TRBJ2-3; the D call from TCRdb, TRBD2, cannot be confirmed without DNA. The germline V gene encodes CDR1 DFQATT and CDR2 SNEGSKA (reference sequence). CDR3 length equals 15 residues. The CDR3 loop reads CSAPRLAGEADTQYF.

By frequency, this clonotype is large (0.1 to 1%). V gene TRBV2 combines with J gene TRBJ2-7; TCRdb's D gene call, TRBD1, goes unchecked for lack of DNA. This CDR3 contains 14 residues. The germline V gene has CDR1 SNHLY and CDR2 FYNNEI. CDR3 sequence reads: CASSEGGQNYEQYF.

The CDR3 region is CASSYRTSGYEQYF. The chain combines TRBV7-9 with TRBJ2-7. This CDR3 has 14 amino acids. Germline lookup yields CDR1 SEHNR and CDR2 FQNEAQ (reference sequence).

The CDR3 protein is CASSHNRGAGELFF. The chain employs TRBV12-3 or TRBV12-4 and TRBJ2-2; TCRdb gives TRBD1 as the D gene, but with no DNA this cannot be confirmed. The CDR3 runs to 14 residues.

The V gene is TRBV28, the J gene TRBJ2-2; TCRdb returns TRBD1, unconfirmable since there is no DNA. Looked up from germline, CDR1 is MDHEN and CDR2 is SYDVKM. The CDR3 has 15 residues. The CDR3 reads CASSTPRQGSGELFF.

The chain couples TRBV20-1 to TRBJ1-1; with no DNA, the TCRdb D assignment of TRBD1 cannot be verified. CDR1 is DFQATT, CDR2 SNEGSKA, per germline (reference sequence). The CDR3 extends over 15 amino acids. The CDR3 region is CSARDHGTENTEAFF.

The chain uses TRBV18 and TRBJ1-1; no DNA is available, so the TRBD1 call from TCRdb remains unchecked. CDR3 length: 16 residues. CDR1 and CDR2 from the germline V gene are KGHSH and LQKENI. The chain's CDR3 is CASSPSRQGLDTEAFF.